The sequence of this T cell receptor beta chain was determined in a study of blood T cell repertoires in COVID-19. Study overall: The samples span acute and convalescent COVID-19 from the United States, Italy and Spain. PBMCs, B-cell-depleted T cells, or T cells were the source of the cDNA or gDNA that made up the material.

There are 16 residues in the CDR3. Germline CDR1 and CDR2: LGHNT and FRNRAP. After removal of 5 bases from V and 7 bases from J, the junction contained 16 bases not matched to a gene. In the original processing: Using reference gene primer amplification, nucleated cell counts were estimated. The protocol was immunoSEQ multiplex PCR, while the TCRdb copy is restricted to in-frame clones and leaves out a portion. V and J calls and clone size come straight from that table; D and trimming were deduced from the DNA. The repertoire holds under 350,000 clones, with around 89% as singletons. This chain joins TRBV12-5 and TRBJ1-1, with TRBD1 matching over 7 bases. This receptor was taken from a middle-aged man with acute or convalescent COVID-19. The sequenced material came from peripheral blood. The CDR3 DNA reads TGTGCTAGTGGTCTATCCCAGGGGGGCCCTCTTCGTGAAGCTTTCTTT. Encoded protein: CASGLSQGGPLREAFF.